This TCR beta chain was sequenced during a study of T cells in Graves' hyperthyroidism and ophthalmopathy. Study-level background: Peripheral blood was taken when the disease was first diagnosed, before any treatment began. Study-wide findings and caveats: In the analysis, a 13 V-J model separated ophthalmopathy from stable hyperthyroidism. In blood, most of the thyroid clonotypes expanded above 0.001 were also present.

It was RNA transcripts that yielded the amplified TCR beta CDR3 regions. Using the HTBI primer set, a first-round RT-PCR was run on the TCR CDR3. TCRdb fed the multiplex PCR reads into MiXCR, producing one record per CDR3 protein. The repertoire includes 490,000 or so distinct CDR3 sequences, about 20% of them detected once, and 45% to 50% sits in the top ten. Orbital computed tomography and thyroid ultrasound, together with serum TRAb and thyroxine and clinical symptoms, were used for diagnoses. This clonotype came up a few times. Antigen specificity is unknown. This TCR was sampled from a woman between 65 and 79 years old with Graves' ophthalmopathy. The material sequenced was blood.

CDR3 in DNA: TGCGCCAGCAGCCAAGATCGATCAGAAGAGACCCAGTACTTC. This codes for CASSQDRSEETQYF. The V and J genes are TRBV4-3 and TRBJ2-5; D remains unclear. The germline V gene encodes CDR1 LGHNA and CDR2 YSLEER. This CDR3 spans 14 amino acids. The germline V and J ends were trimmed by 0 bases and 3 bases, with 8 bases remaining between them.